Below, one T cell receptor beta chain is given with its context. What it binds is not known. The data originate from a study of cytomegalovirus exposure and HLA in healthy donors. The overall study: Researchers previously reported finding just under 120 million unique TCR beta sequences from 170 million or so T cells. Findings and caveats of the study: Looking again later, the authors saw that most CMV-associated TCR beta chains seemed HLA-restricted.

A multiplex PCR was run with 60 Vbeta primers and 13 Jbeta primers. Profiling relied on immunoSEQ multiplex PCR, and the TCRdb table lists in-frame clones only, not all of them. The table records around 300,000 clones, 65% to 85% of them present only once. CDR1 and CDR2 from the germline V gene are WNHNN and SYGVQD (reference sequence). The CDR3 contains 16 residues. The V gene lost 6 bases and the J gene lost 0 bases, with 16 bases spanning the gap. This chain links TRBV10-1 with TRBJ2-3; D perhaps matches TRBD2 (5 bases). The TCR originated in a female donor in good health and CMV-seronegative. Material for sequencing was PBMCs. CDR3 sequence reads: CASSRTRVGSTDTQYF. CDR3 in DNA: TGCGCCAGCAGCAGGACTCGAGTGGGTAGCACAGATACGCAGTATTTT.